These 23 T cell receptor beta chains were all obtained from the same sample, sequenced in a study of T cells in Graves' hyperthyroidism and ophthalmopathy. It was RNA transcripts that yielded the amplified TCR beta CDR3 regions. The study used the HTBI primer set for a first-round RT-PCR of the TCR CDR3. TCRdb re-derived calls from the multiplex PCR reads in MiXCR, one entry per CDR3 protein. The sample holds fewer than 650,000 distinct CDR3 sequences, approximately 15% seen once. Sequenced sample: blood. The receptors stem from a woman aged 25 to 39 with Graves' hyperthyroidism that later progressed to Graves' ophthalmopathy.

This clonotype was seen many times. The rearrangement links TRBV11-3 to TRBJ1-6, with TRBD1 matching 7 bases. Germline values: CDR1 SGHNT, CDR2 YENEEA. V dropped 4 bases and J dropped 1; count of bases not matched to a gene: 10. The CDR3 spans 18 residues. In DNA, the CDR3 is TGTGCCAGCAGCTCCGATGACAGGGCAATATCCTATAATTCACCCCTCCACTTT. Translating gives CASSSDDRAISYNSPLHF. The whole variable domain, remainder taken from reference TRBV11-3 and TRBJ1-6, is EAGVVQSPRYKIIEKKQPVAFWCNPISGHNTLYWYLQNLGQGPELLIRYENEEAVDDSQLPKDRFSAERLKGVDSTLKIQPAELGDSAVYLCASSSDDRAISYNSPLHFGNGTRLTVT.

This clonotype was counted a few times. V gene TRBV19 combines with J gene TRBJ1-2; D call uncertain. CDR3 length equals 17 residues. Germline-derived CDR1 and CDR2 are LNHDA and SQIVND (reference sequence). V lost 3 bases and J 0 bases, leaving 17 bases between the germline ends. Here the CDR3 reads CASSIGPSLSANYGYTF. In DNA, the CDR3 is TGTGCCAGTAGTATCGGTCCCAGCCTATCAGCTAACTATGGCTACACCTTC.

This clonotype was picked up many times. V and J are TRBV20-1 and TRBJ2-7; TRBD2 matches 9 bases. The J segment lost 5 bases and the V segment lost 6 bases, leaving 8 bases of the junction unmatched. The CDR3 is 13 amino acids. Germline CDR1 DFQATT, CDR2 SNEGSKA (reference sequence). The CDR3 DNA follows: TGCAGTGCCGGACGGACTAGCGTTGACGAGCAGTACTTC. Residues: CSAGRTSVDEQYF.

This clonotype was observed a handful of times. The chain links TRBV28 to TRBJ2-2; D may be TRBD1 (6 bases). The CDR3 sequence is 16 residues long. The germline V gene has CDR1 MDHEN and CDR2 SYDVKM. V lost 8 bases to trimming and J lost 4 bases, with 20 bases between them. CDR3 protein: CASHNSVGQITGELFF. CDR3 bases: TGTGCCAGCCATAATAGCGTAGGACAGATCACCGGGGAGCTGTTTTTT.

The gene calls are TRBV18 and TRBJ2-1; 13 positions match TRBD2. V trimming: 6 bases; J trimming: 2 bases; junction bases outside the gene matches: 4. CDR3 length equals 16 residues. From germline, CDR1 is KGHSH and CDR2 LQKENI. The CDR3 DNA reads TGTGCCAGCTCCCCCGGGACTAGCGGGACCTACAATGAGCAGTTCTTC. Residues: CASSPGTSGTYNEQFF.

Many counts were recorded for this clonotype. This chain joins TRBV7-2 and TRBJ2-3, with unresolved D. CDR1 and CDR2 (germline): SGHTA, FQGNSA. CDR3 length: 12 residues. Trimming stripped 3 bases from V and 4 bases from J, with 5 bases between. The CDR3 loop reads CASSLVPDTQYF. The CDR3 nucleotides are TGTGCCAGCAGCTTGGTGCCAGATACGCAGTATTTT.

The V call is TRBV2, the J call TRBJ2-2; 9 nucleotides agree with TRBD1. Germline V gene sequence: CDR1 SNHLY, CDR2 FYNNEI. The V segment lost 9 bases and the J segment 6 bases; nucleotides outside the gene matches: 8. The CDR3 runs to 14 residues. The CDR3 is CARQRGQGSGELFF. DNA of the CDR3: TGTGCCAGGCAGAGGGGACAGGGTTCCGGGGAGCTGTTTTTT.

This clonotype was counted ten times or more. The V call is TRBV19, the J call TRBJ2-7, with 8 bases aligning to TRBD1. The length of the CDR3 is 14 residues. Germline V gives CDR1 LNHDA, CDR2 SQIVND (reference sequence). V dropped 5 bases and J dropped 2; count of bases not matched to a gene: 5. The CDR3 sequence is CASSVRDRTYEQYF. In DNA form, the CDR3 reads TGTGCCAGTAGTGTCCGGGACAGGACCTACGAGCAGTACTTC. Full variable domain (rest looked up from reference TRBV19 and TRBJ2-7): DGGITQSPKYLFRKEGQNVTLSCEQNLNHDAMYWYRQDPGQGLRLIYYSQIVNDFQKGDIAEGYSVSREKKESFPLTVTSAQKNPTAFYLCASSVRDRTYEQYFGPGTRLTVT.

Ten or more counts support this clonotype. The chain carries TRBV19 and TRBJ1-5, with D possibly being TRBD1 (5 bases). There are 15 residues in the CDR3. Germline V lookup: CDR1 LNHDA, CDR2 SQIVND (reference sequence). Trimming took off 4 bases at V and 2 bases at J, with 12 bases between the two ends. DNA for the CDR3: TGTGCCAGTAGTACAGGGAGAAACGGCAATCAGCCCCAGCATTTT. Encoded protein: CASSTGRNGNQPQHF.

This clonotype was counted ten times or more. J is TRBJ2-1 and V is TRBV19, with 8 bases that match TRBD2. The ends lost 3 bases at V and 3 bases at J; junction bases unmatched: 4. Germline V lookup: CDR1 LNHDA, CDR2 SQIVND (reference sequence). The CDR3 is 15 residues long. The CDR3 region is CASSIGAGGYNEQFF. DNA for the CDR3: TGTGCCAGTAGTATCGGGGCGGGAGGCTACAATGAGCAGTTCTTC.

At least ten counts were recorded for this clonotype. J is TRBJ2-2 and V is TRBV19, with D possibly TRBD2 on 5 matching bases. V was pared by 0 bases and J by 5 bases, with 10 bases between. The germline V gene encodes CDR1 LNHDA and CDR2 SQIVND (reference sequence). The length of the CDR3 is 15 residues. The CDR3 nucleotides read TGTGCCAGTAGTATAGAAGTTCGAGGGACCGGGGAGCTGTTTTTT. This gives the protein CASSIEVRGTGELFF.

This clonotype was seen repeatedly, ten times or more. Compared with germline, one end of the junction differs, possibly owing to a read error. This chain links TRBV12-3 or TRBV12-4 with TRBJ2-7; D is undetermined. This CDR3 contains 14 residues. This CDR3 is CASSLGQVSYEQYF. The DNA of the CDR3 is TGTGCCAGCAGCTTAGGGCAGGTGTCCTACGAGCAGTACTTC.

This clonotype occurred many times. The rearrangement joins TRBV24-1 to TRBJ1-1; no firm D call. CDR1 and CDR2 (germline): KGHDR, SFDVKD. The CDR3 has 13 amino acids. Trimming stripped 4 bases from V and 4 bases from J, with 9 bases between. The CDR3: CATSDRSGTEAFF. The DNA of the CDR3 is TGTGCCACCAGTGACCGGAGCGGCACTGAAGCTTTCTTT.

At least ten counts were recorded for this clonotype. CDR3: CASRSDRGSNQPQHF. Here the CDR3 DNA reads TGTGCCAGCAGGTCGGACAGGGGTTCTAATCAGCCCCAGCATTTT. The chain links TRBV27 to TRBJ1-5; TRBD1 agrees at 9 bases. After removal of 6 bases from V and 4 bases from J, the junction contained 7 bases not matched to a gene. CDR1 and CDR2 from the germline V gene are MNHEY and SMNVEV (reference sequence). The CDR3 extends over 15 amino acids.

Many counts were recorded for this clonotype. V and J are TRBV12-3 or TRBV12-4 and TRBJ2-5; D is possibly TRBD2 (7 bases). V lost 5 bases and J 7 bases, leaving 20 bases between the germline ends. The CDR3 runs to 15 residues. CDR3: CASSPYGGGGGTQYF. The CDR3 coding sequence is TGTGCCAGCAGTCCCTATGGGGGAGGGGGGGGGACCCAGTACTTC.

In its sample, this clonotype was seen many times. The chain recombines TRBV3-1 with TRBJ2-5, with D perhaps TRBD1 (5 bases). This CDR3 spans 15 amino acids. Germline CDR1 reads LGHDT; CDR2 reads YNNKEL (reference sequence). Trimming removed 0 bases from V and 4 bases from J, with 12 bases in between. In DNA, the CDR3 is TGTGCCAGCAGCCAAGATCAGGGCCTCGGAGAGACCCAGTACTTC. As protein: CASSQDQGLGETQYF.

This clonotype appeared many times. CDR3 nucleotide sequence: TGTGCTAGTGGTGCCGGGACACTTGAAGCTTTCTTT. Protein product: CASGAGTLEAFF. The gene calls are TRBV12-5 and TRBJ1-1, with D possibly matching TRBD1 (6 bases). V was cut by 5 bases and J by 7 bases, with 11 bases left in between. The CDR3 has 12 amino acids. Germline assignment: CDR1 LGHNT and CDR2 FRNRAP. Drawing the rest from reference TRBV12-5 and TRBJ1-1, the complete variable domain is DARVTQTPRHKVTEMGQEVTMRCQPILGHNTVFWYRQTMMQGLELLAYFRNRAPLDDSGMPKDRFSAEMPDATLATLKIQPSEPRDSAVYFCASGAGTLEAFFGQGTRLTVV.

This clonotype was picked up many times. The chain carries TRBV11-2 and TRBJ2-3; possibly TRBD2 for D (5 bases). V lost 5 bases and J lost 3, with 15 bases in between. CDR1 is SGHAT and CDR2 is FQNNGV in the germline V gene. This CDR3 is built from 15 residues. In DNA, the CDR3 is TGTGCCAGCAGCCGAGGGTTAAGTGAGACAGATACGCAGTATTTT. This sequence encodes CASSRGLSETDTQYF. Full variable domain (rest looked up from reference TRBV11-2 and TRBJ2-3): EAGVAQSPRYKIIEKRQSVAFWCNPISGHATLYWYQQILGQGPKLLIQFQNNGVVDDSQLPKDRFSAERLKGVDSTLKIQPAKLEDSAVYLCASSRGLSETDTQYFGPGTRLTVL.

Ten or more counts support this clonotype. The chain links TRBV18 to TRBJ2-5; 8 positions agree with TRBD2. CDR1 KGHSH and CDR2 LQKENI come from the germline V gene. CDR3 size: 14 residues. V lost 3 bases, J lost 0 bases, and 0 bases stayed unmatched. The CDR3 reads CASSPTSDQETQYF. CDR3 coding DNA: TGTGCCAGCTCACCGACTAGCGACCAAGAGACCCAGTACTTC.

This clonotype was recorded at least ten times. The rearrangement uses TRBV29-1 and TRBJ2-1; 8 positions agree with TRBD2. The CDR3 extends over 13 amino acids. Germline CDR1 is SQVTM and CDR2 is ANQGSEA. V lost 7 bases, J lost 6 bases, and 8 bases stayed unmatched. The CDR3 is CSASSGGGNEQFF. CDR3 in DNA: TGCAGCGCTAGCTCGGGAGGGGGCAATGAGCAGTTCTTC.

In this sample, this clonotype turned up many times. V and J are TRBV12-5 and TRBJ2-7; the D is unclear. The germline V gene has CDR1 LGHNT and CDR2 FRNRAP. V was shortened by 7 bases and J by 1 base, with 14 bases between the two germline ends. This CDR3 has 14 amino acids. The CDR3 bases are TGTGCTAGTGAAAGTTCCTCCCTATCCTACGAGCAGTACTTC. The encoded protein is CASESSSLSYEQYF. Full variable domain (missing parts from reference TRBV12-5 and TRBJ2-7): DARVTQTPRHKVTEMGQEVTMRCQPILGHNTVFWYRQTMMQGLELLAYFRNRAPLDDSGMPKDRFSAEMPDATLATLKIQPSEPRDSAVYFCASESSSLSYEQYFGPGTRLTVT.

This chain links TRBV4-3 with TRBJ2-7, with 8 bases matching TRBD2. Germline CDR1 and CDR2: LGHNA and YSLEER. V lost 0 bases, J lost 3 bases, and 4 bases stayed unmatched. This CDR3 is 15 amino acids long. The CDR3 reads CASSQDVAGYYEQYF. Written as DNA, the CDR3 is TGCGCCAGCAGCCAAGATGTAGCGGGATACTACGAGCAGTACTTC.

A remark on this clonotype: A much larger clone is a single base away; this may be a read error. The CDR3 DNA follows: TGTGCCAGCAGCCCTCAACAGGAGAAGAAAAACTGTCTTTTT. Translation gives CASSPQQEKKNCLF. The V gene is TRBV11-2, the J gene TRBJ1-4; D perhaps matches TRBD1 (5 bases). Germline V gene data show CDR1 as SGHAT and CDR2 as FQNNGV. This CDR3 region has 14 residues.